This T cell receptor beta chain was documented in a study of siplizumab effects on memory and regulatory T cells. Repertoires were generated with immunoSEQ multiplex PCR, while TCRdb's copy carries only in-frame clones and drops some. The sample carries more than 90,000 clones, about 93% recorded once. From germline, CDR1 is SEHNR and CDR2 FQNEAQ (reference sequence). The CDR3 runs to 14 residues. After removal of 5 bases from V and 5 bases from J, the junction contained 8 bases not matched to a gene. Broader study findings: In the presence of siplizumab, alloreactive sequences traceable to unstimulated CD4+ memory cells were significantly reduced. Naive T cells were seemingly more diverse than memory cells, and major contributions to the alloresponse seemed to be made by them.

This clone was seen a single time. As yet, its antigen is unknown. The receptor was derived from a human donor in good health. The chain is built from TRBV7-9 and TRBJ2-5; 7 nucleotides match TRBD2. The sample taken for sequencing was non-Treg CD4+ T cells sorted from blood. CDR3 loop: CASSPTSIGETQYF. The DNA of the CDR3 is TGTGCCAGCAGCCCGACTAGCATCGGCGAGACCCAGTACTTC.